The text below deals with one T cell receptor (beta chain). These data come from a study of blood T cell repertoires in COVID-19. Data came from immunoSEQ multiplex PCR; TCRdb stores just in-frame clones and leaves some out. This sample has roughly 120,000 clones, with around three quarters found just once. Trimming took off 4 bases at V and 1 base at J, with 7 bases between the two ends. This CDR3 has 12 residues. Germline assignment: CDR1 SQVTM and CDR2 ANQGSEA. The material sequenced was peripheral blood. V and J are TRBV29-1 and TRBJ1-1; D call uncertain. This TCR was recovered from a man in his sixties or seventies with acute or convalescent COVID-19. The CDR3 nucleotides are TGCAGCGTTGGTTCCCAGAACACTGAAGCTTTCTTT. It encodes CSVGSQNTEAFF.